The present TCR beta chain was sequenced within a study of cytomegalovirus exposure and HLA in healthy donors. Profiled with immunoSEQ multiplex PCR; TCRdb holds only in-frame clones, not every one. The sample records tens of thousands of clones, roughly 84% being singletons. Regarding the study as a whole: Reports showed the classifier diagnosing cytomegalovirus status with high specificity and sensitivity. Among the CMV-associated chains, three were confirmed in vitro as specific for CMV antigens. Later, an analysis found that TCR clusters from the first cohort tended to co-occur in the 95 to 150 validation repertoires.

Among the 100 to 150 subjects of the validation cohort, separate from the roughly 730-subject first cohort, were the donors. CDR3 length: 15 residues. The germline V gene has CDR1 MNHEY and CDR2 SMNVEV (reference sequence). Trimming took off 4 bases at V and 3 bases at J, with 16 bases between the two ends. Turning to this clone: What it recognizes is unknown.

This chain links TRBV27 with TRBJ2-7, with D possibly being TRBD2 (6 bases). Input material: PBMCs. The TCR was taken from a woman aged 18-29 years in good health and CMV-seropositive. The CDR3 bases are TGTGCCAGCAGTTGGGCCGGCCAGGGAGGCTACGAGCAGTACTTC. Encoded protein: CASSWAGQGGYEQYF.